Included here is one TCR beta chain sequence, with context. Its antigen is not known. For the second PCR, which ran for 7 to 11 cycles, a sample-barcoded 5' primer and a J-beta primer mix were used. One entry per CDR3 protein results from TCRdb running MiXCR on the 5' RACE reads. The repertoire holds over 1.5 million distinct CDR3 sequences, with around half as singletons. The record originates from a study of blood T cells in healthy people across ages. V lost 5 bases to trimming and J lost 2 bases, with 16 bases between them. Germline V gene lookup returns CDR1 MDHEN and CDR2 SYDVKM. CDR3 length: 16 amino acids. Study findings and constraints: Unknown donor CMV status possibly confounded expanded clonotype changes.

Sequenced: blood. The sequence came from a woman between 40 and 50 years old in good health. The chain joins TRBV28 to TRBJ1-5; D perhaps matches TRBD1 (6 bases). Here the CDR3 reads CASSKSRQAGNQPQHF. Written as DNA, the CDR3 is TGTGCCAGCAGTAAGTCTAGACAGGCGGGCAATCAGCCCCAGCATTTT.